The rows below give T cell receptor beta chains drawn from one sample of a study of blood T cell repertoires in COVID-19. This table comes from immunoSEQ multiplex PCR, and its TCRdb copy is limited to in-frame clones, with some not included. The data contain under 150,000 clones, roughly 79% of them singletons. Specimen: peripheral blood. All receptors come from a man aged 50 to 60 with active or convalescent COVID-19. CDR3s include the opening cysteine and the closing phenylalanine or tryptophan. The D gene is left open where the match is weak. Clone size is given for some rows only: seen once, a few or many times, or a class if the clone is expanded.

d_call | clone_size | j_call | v_call | cdr3_nt | cdr3_aa
TRBD1 | . | TRBJ1-2 | TRBV6-6 | TGTGCCAGCAGTTACGGCCAGGGGGATGGCTACACCTTC | CASSYGQGDGYTF
. | few | TRBJ2-1 | TRBV9 | TGTGCCAGCAGCCCTCACCAGGGTGAGCAGTTCTTC | CASSPHQGEQFF
TRBD2 | . | TRBJ2-7 | TRBV19 | TGTGCCAGTAGTAAACTCACTAGCGGGAGTCATAGCGAGCAGTACTTC | CASSKLTSGSHSEQYF
TRBD2 | . | TRBJ2-1 | TRBV3-1/TRBV3-2 | TGTGCCAGCAGCCAAGATGAAGAGTGGGGGAGGGCCGATTTAGACAATGAGCAGTTCTTC | CASSQDEEWGRADLDNEQFF
TRBD1 | . | TRBJ2-5 | TRBV19 | TGTGCCAGTAGTATGGCGACAGGGTGGGAGACCCAGTACTTC | CASSMATGWETQYF
TRBD1 | . | TRBJ1-2 | TRBV28 | TGTGCCAGCAGTTTACCCACGACAGGGGGTAACTATGGCTACACCTTC | CASSLPTTGGNYGYTF
TRBD2 | . | TRBJ2-1 | TRBV5-1 | TGCGCCAGCAGCTTCCTAGCGGAGGTATTCTACAATGAGCAGTTCTTC | CASSFLAEVFYNEQFF
TRBD2 | few | TRBJ2-1 | TRBV19 | TGTGCCAGTGGTTTGCCGGGACTACCTTACAATGAGCAGTTCTTC | CASGLPGLPYNEQFF
TRBD1 | . | TRBJ1-2 | TRBV19 | TGTGCCAGTAGTATAGATCGGGACAGGGAGGACTATGGCTACACCTTC | CASSIDRDREDYGYTF
. | . | TRBJ2-1 | TRBV18 | TGTGCCAGCTCACCACCGGTAGCGGACAATGAGCAGTTCTTC | CASSPPVADNEQFF
. | . | TRBJ2-2 | TRBV2 | TGTGCCCGCGGAGCAACCGGGGAGCTGTTTTTT | CARGATGELFF
TRBD1 | . | TRBJ1-2 | TRBV7-9 | TGTGCCAGCGGTGGGGAGCGGACAGGCACCTATGGCTACACCTTC | CASGGERTGTYGYTF
. | . | TRBJ2-2 | TRBV2 | TGTGCCAGCAGGGGAGATTCGAACACCGGGGAGCTGTTTTTT | CASRGDSNTGELFF
TRBD2 | . | TRBJ2-1 | TRBV10-3 | TGTGCCATCAGCCAGACTAGCGGGAGGGCAGGAGATGAGCAGTTCTTC | CAISQTSGRAGDEQFF
TRBD1 | . | TRBJ2-7 | TRBV9 | TGTGCCAGCAGCGGGGGACAGGGGGCCAACTACGAGCAGTACTTC | CASSGGQGANYEQYF
TRBD2 | few | TRBJ2-7 | TRBV13 | TGTGCCAGCAGCTTAGAAGGACTAGCGGGAGGCTCCTACGAGCAGTACTTC | CASSLEGLAGGSYEQYF
. | once | TRBJ1-4 | TRBV7-9 | TGTGCCAGCAGCCTTAATGAAAAACTGTTTTTT | CASSLNEKLFF
. | . | TRBJ1-2 | TRBV24-1 | TGTGCCACCAGTGATGAGACAACTAACTATGGCTACACCTTC | CATSDETTNYGYTF
. | few | TRBJ1-2 | TRBV25-1 | TGTGCCAGCAGTGAATGGGTCGACAGCCTCCCAATTAACTATGGCTACACCTTC | CASSEWVDSLPINYGYTF
. | . | TRBJ1-1 | TRBV3-1/TRBV3-2 | TGTGCCAGCAGCCATATCACAGGGACCACTGAAGCTTTCTTT | CASSHITGTTEAFF
TRBD1 | . | TRBJ2-2 | TRBV5-4 | TGTGCCAGCAGCCTTAACAGGGGAACCGGGGAGCTGTTTTTT | CASSLNRGTGELFF
. | . | TRBJ2-5 | TRBV21-1 | TGTGCCAGCAGCATGGGACTAGCGGAACAGGAGGGTGAGACCCAGTACTTC | CASSMGLAEQEGETQYF
TRBD1 | . | TRBJ2-7 | TRBV7-7 | TGTGCCAGCAGCTTAGGACAGGGGGGTTACGAGCAGTACTTC | CASSLGQGGYEQYF
. | medium-sized | TRBJ2-5 | TRBV6-5 | TGTGCCAGCAGTTACTCCGGGACACTTCCCGGGACCCAGTACTTC | CASSYSGTLPGTQYF
. | few | TRBJ1-2 | TRBV18 | TGTGCAAGCGGAGAGGGATTACGGGGCTACACCTTC | CASGEGLRGYTF
TRBD1 | . | TRBJ2-7 | TRBV7-9 | TGTGCCAGCAGCTTGGGACAGGCGCATCCCGAGGTGTACTTC | CASSLGQAHPEVYF
TRBD1 | . | TRBJ1-2 | TRBV2 | TGTGCCAGCGTCTGGACAGGGCTAAGTGGCTACACCTTC | CASVWTGLSGYTF
TRBD1 | . | TRBJ2-3 | TRBV11-2 | TGTGCCAGCAGCTTCGCACAGGGGGCTAGCACAGATACGCAGTATTTT | CASSFAQGASTDTQYF
TRBD1 | . | TRBJ2-7 | TRBV27 | TGTGCCAGCAGTCCCGGGACAGGGATCTACGAGCAGTACTTC | CASSPGTGIYEQYF
. | . | TRBJ2-6 | TRBV3-1/TRBV3-2 | TGTGCCAGCTCAAGCTTCTCTGGGGCCAACGTCCTGACTTTC | CASSSFSGANVLTF
TRBD1 | . | TRBJ2-2 | TRBV7-9 | TGTGCCAGCAGCCATCACAGGGGGCGCGAAACCGGGGAGCTGTTTTTT | CASSHHRGRETGELFF
. | . | TRBJ2-4 | TRBV6-6 | TGTGCCAGCAGTTACTCGATACAGAACATTCAGTACTTC | CASSYSIQNIQYF
. | . | TRBJ2-1 | TRBV7-9 | TGTGCCAGCAGCTGGAGGGGCACCTACAATGAGCAGTTCTTC | CASSWRGTYNEQFF
TRBD1 | . | TRBJ1-1 | TRBV3-1/TRBV3-2 | TGTGCCAGCAGCCAGACCGACAGGGACACTGAAGCTTTCTTT | CASSQTDRDTEAFF
TRBD1 | . | TRBJ2-7 | TRBV19 | TGTGCCAGTAGTGGATCGACAGGGGGCCCCTACGAGCAGTACTTC | CASSGSTGGPYEQYF
TRBD1 | . | TRBJ1-1 | TRBV11-3 | TGTGCCAGCAGCTTGGGACAGGGTAACACTGAAGCTTTCTTT | CASSLGQGNTEAFF
TRBD1 | . | TRBJ1-6 | TRBV5-1 | TGCGCCAGCAGCTTGCTACAGGGGGCGAATTCACCCCTCCACTTT | CASSLLQGANSPLHF
. | . | TRBJ2-2 | TRBV6-4 | TGTGCCAGCAGTGGCGGCTACGGAGCGAACACCGGGGAGCTGTTTTTT | CASSGGYGANTGELFF
TRBD2 | . | TRBJ2-1 | TRBV11-3 | TGTGCCAGCAGCCCCGGGACTAGCGGGTACAATGAGCAGTTCTTC | CASSPGTSGYNEQFF
TRBD1 | . | TRBJ1-1 | TRBV9 | TGTGCCAGCAGCGTTGGTCAGGGGGCCACTGAAGCTTTCTTT | CASSVGQGATEAFF